These T cell receptor beta chains were read from a single sample in a study of blood T cells in healthy people across ages. TCRdb itself ran the 5' RACE reads through MiXCR, one entry per CDR3 protein. Here the sample spans more than 900,000 distinct CDR3 sequences, around 25% being singletons. These data were likewise used in another study, on T cells of mothers and their children.

The sequenced sample consisted of blood. The receptor source for this set is a girl aged 2-9 years in good health. The CDR3 runs from the conserved cysteine through the conserved F or W. The D gene is left open where the match is weak. Not every row has a clone size; where given, it reads once, few, many or a size class.

-	-	TRBV13	TRBJ1-5	TGTGCCAGCAGCTTAAGGCGTCTGGGGGGAGGAAATCAGCCCCAGCATTTT	CASSLRRLGGGNQPQHF
TRBD2	many	TRBV7-9	TRBJ2-3	TGTGCCAGCAGCTTAGTCTCGGGACTACCAGATACGCAGTATTTT	CASSLVSGLPDTQYF
-	few	TRBV7-2	TRBJ1-2	TGTGCCAGCGGGAGCAACACATACTATGGCTACACCTTC	CASGSNTYYGYTF
-	-	TRBV5-1	TRBJ2-5	TGCGCCAGCAGAGTTCCGGGGGGCTCACAAGAGACCCAGTACTTC	CASRVPGGSQETQYF
-	-	TRBV20-1	TRBJ2-7	TGCAGTGCTAGAGAGGATTACTACGAGCAGTACTTC	CSAREDYYEQYF
-	few	TRBV6-5	TRBJ1-4	TGTGCCAGCAAAGGGGGTACAAATGAAAAACCGTTTTTT	CASKGGTNEKPFF
-	-	TRBV7-9	TRBJ2-5	TGTGCCAGCAGCTCTAGCGAGCTGGGGAACTACTTC	CASSSSELGNYF
-	-	TRBV9	TRBJ2-5	TGTGCCAGCAGCCTAGATACAGGGCAAAAAGAGACCCAGTACTTC	CASSLDTGQKETQYF
-	-	TRBV20-1	TRBJ2-7	TGCAGTGCTAGCTTTATAACAGGGTCAGGTTACGAGCAGTACTTC	CSASFITGSGYEQYF
-	few	TRBV6-5	TRBJ2-4	TGTGCCAGCAGTCCCTATCGGACCGTTCCCATTCAGTACTTC	CASSPYRTVPIQYF
-	-	TRBV28	TRBJ2-7	TGTGCCAGCGGGTCCTTCGGGGAGCAGTACTTC	CASGSFGEQYF
-	-	TRBV6-2/TRBV6-3	TRBJ2-1	TGTGCCAGCAGTACGACTTGGAATGAGCAGTTCTTC	CASSTTWNEQFF
TRBD1	-	TRBV2	TRBJ1-5	TGTGCCAGCCGCTCCAGACAGGGGAATCAGCCCCAGCATTTT	CASRSRQGNQPQHF
TRBD1	-	TRBV6-1	TRBJ2-1	TGTGCCAGCAGTGGGCAGGGGGCGCAAAATGAGCAGTTCTTC	CASSGQGAQNEQFF
-	few	TRBV7-2	TRBJ1-5	TGTGCCAGCAGCTCCCGGTCATGGGGGGGCTGGGAGATGGGTCAGCCCCAGCATTTT	CASSSRSWGGWEMGQPQHF
-	few	TRBV11-2	TRBJ2-7	TGTGCCAGCAGCTTCGCTCCCCGGAACAACGAGCAGTACTTC	CASSFAPRNNEQYF
-	-	TRBV7-2	TRBJ2-3	TGTGCCAGCAGCTTACCCATGGGGATTCGGGCGCAGTATTTT	CASSLPMGIRAQYF
-	few	TRBV6-6	TRBJ2-7	TGTGCCAGCAGCCACCGGAATGTCGGCGCCTACGAGCAGTACTTC	CASSHRNVGAYEQYF
-	many	TRBV6-5	TRBJ2-5	TGTGCCAGCACAAAAAGTCCAGGTTACTTAGAGACCCAGTACTTC	CASTKSPGYLETQYF
-	-	TRBV9	TRBJ2-7	TGTGCCAGCAGCTTCGGGACAGCGGGCTACGAGCAGTACTTC	CASSFGTAGYEQYF
-	few	TRBV7-2	TRBJ1-3	TGTGCCAGCATAAGTTACGGCTCTGGAAACACCATATATTTT	CASISYGSGNTIYF
-	few	TRBV20-1	TRBJ2-5	TGCAGTGCTAGAGTATCGGGGGGCGGGGAGACCCAGTACTTC	CSARVSGGGETQYF
TRBD2	-	TRBV11-2	TRBJ2-1	TGTGCCAGCAGCCTGCGGGGACTAGCGGGAGAAGAGCAGTTCTTC	CASSLRGLAGEEQFF
-	few	TRBV12-3/TRBV12-4	TRBJ2-3	TGTGCCAGCCACCTAGCAACAGATACGCAGTATTTT	CASHLATDTQYF
TRBD1	-	TRBV13	TRBJ2-5	TGTGCCAGCAGCTCCGGGACAGGGGAGCATTCGACAGTGGCCCAGTACTTC	CASSSGTGEHSTVAQYF
-	few	TRBV21-1	TRBJ2-1	TGTGCCAGCAGCAAAGGGGCGACTAGCCGCAATGAGCAGTTCTTC	CASSKGATSRNEQFF